The 6 T cell receptor beta chains below come from one sample, sequenced in a study of human T cells and chemical hapten exposure. Via MiXCR, TCRdb re-called the RACE reads, giving one row per CDR3 protein. The sample shows roughly 24,000 distinct CDR3 sequences, 8% to 10% of them seen only once. Noted time point: patch test 2, 6 weeks after DPC sensitization. The sample's treatment: therapeutic diphenylcyclopropenone sensitization with weekly scalp DPC. This material consisted of whole blood, taken in connection with sensitization to the hapten diphenylcyclopropenone (DPC). These TCRs come from a man in his thirties or forties with alopecia areata. Some clones in this sample may be carry-over from other donors' samples.

The table lists this clonotype with many counts. The chain links TRBV4-3 to TRBJ2-2, with a weak D call TRBD1 (6 bases). Germline CDR1 and CDR2: LGHNA and YSLEER. The V gene lost 5 bases and the J gene lost 1 base, with 8 bases spanning the gap. This CDR3 region has 14 residues. CDR3 sequence (DNA): TGCGCCAGCAGCTCGGGACAGAACACCGGGGAGCTGTTTTTT. Translated, it gives CASSSGQNTGELFF.

This clonotype was seen only a few times. The chain is built from TRBV12-3 or TRBV12-4 and TRBJ2-5; D is ambiguous. Trimming cost V 5 bases and J 1 base, with 26 bases left between them. The CDR3 is made up of 19 amino acids. CDR3 residues: CASSTRPSQIQLPQETQYF. The CDR3 DNA follows: TGTGCCAGCAGTACCCGACCATCCCAAATACAGTTACCCCAAGAGACCCAGTACTTC.

This clonotype has a count of ten or more. The chain is built from TRBV12-3 or TRBV12-4 and TRBJ2-5; tentatively, D is TRBD2 (6 bases). V was cut by 6 bases and J by 2 bases, with 13 bases left in between. This CDR3 region has 14 residues. The CDR3 nucleotides are TGTGCCAGCAGCGTGGGGGGATCACAAGAGACCCAGTACTTC. Translated: CASSVGGSQETQYF.

This clonotype was counted at least ten times. Here the CDR3 reads CASSLEEFPVEQFF. The CDR3 region has the DNA TGTGCCAGCAGCTTAGAGGAGTTCCCCGTTGAGCAGTTCTTC. The rearrangement joins TRBV7-9 to TRBJ2-1, with D uncertain. Trimming removed 1 base at V and 9 bases at J, with 13 bases between. The CDR3 has 14 residues. Per the germline V gene, CDR1 is SEHNR and CDR2 is FQNEAQ (reference sequence).

In this sample, this clonotype turned up many times. The V and J genes are TRBV13 and TRBJ1-1, with D unclear. This CDR3 spans 15 amino acids. V gave up 5 bases and J gave up 0 bases, with 13 bases separating them. The germline CDR1 and CDR2 sequences are PRHDT and FYEKMQ (reference sequence). The DNA of the CDR3 is TGTGCCAGCAGCCCCCCAATGGGGATGAACACTGAAGCTTTCTTT. Encoded protein: CASSPPMGMNTEAFF.

This clonotype was seen at least ten times. The V gene is TRBV4-1, the J gene TRBJ2-3; D is undetermined. V lost 6 bases and J lost 4, with 14 bases in between. CDR1 is MGHRA, CDR2 YSYEKL, per germline. The CDR3 is 14 amino acids. Written as DNA, the CDR3 is TGCGCCAGCAGTGAGGACGCTCGGCCAGATACGCAGTATTTT. Translated: CASSEDARPDTQYF.